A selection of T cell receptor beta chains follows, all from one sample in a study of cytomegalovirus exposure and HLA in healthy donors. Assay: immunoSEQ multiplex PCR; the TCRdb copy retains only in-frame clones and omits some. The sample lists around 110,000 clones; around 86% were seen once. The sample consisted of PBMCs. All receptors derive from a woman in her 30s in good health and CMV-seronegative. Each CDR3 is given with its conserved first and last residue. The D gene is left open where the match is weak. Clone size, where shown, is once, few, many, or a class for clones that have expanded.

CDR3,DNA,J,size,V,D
CASSQISVRGSSKLFF,TGTGCCAGCAGCCAAATATCCGTTAGGGGAAGCTCAAAACTGTTTTTT,TRBJ1-4,once,TRBV27,NA
CASSPGQGTDTQYF,TGTGCCAGCAGCCCGGGACAGGGGACAGATACGCAGTATTTT,TRBJ2-3,NA,TRBV5-4,TRBD1
CASGLDWNTEAFF,TGTGCTAGTGGTTTAGACTGGAACACTGAAGCTTTCTTT,TRBJ1-1,once,TRBV12-5,NA
CASSHLLFDRGGSYEQYF,TGCGCCAGCAGCCACCTTCTTTTCGACAGGGGGGGATCCTACGAGCAGTACTTC,TRBJ2-7,few,TRBV4-1,TRBD1
CASSHVTAGIFTDTQYF,TGCGCCAGCAGCCATGTTACAGCAGGAATTTTCACAGATACGCAGTATTTT,TRBJ2-3,NA,TRBV4-1,NA
CASSERLAGRLLNEQFF,TGCGCCAGCAGTGAGCGGCTAGCGGGAAGGTTGCTCAATGAGCAGTTCTTC,TRBJ2-1,NA,TRBV10-1,TRBD2
CASSEDTVGRGYNEQFF,TGTGCCAGCAGTGAAGATACGGTCGGCAGGGGCTACAATGAGCAGTTCTTC,TRBJ2-1,once,TRBV6-1,NA
CASRSRDRGIDTQYF,TGTGCCAGCAGGTCCAGGGACAGGGGTATTGATACGCAGTATTTT,TRBJ2-3,NA,TRBV28,TRBD1
CASSLALGQVSTDTQYF,TGCGCCAGCAGCTTGGCCCTAGGACAAGTTAGCACAGATACGCAGTATTTT,TRBJ2-3,few,TRBV5-1,NA
CASSLREGSNEQFF,TGTGCCAGCAGCTTGCGGGAGGGCTCCAATGAGCAGTTCTTC,TRBJ2-1,NA,TRBV7-8,TRBD2
CASSSLRGRETQYF,TGTGCCAGCAGCTCACTCAGGGGGCGCGAGACCCAGTACTTC,TRBJ2-5,few,TRBV11-2,TRBD1
CASSHRTGWNEQFF,TGCGCCAGCAGTCACCGGACTGGTTGGAATGAGCAGTTCTTC,TRBJ2-1,NA,TRBV23-1,NA
CASSEQGYDGYEQYF,TGTGCCAGCAGTGAACAGGGATACGACGGCTACGAGCAGTACTTC,TRBJ2-7,once,TRBV2,NA
CASSLDGRSTGELFF,TGCGCCAGCAGCTTGGACGGAAGGAGCACCGGGGAGCTGTTTTTT,TRBJ2-2,NA,TRBV5-1,NA
CASSLGTDKRDRDYNEQFF,TGCGCCAGCAGCTTGGGGACGGACAAGCGGGACCGGGATTACAATGAGCAGTTCTTC,TRBJ2-1,NA,TRBV5-1,TRBD2
CASSIQDTEAFF,TGTGCCAGCAGCATCCAGGACACTGAAGCTTTCTTT,TRBJ1-1,NA,TRBV7-9,NA
CASSFSDTEAFF,TGTGCCAGCAGCTTCTCGGACACTGAAGCTTTCTTT,TRBJ1-1,NA,TRBV5-6,NA
CASSRAGELNEQYF,TGTGCCAGCTCTCGAGCGGGAGAGCTTAACGAGCAGTACTTC,TRBJ2-7,NA,TRBV18,TRBD2
CASSDGQDTGELFF,TGTGCCAGCAGTGACGGACAGGACACCGGGGAGCTGTTTTTT,TRBJ2-2,few,TRBV6-4,TRBD1
CASNLGQPEEKLFF,TGTGCCAGCAACCTGGGACAGCCGGAAGAAAAACTGTTTTTT,TRBJ1-4,NA,TRBV9,TRBD1
CASTPGDGHTDTQYF,TGTGCCAGCACCCCAGGGGACGGACACACAGATACGCAGTATTTT,TRBJ2-3,few,TRBV7-9,NA
CASSLAGGNEQFF,TGTGCCAGCAGCTTAGCGGGAGGGAATGAGCAGTTCTTC,TRBJ2-1,NA,TRBV7-9,TRBD2
CASSVDGGDSSYEQYF,TGTGCCAGCAGCGTAGACGGCGGGGACAGCTCCTACGAGCAGTACTTC,TRBJ2-7,NA,TRBV9,NA
CASSLWLETNYGYTF,TGTGCCAGCAGTTTGTGGTTGGAGACTAACTATGGCTACACCTTC,TRBJ1-2,NA,TRBV28,NA
CASSSLGQRNGYTF,TGTGCCAGCAGCTCCCTGGGACAGAGGAATGGCTACACCTTC,TRBJ1-2,NA,TRBV7-9,TRBD1
CASSPGTGRTGELFF,TGTGCCAGCAGCCCAGGTACGGGGAGGACCGGGGAGCTGTTTTTT,TRBJ2-2,NA,TRBV9,NA
CASSSRDTDQPQHF,TGTGCCAGCAGCTCCCGGGACACTGATCAGCCCCAGCATTTT,TRBJ1-5,NA,TRBV7-2,NA
CASSQVGQTKGGELFF,TGCGCCAGCAGCCAAGTCGGACAGACAAAGGGCGGGGAGCTGTTTTTT,TRBJ2-2,NA,TRBV4-1,NA
CASAFGLYRETQYF,TGTGCCAGTGCCTTCGGACTATATAGGGAGACCCAGTACTTC,TRBJ2-5,once,TRBV19,NA
CASSIALGGWETQYF,TGTGCCAGTAGTATAGCCCTAGGGGGCTGGGAGACCCAGTACTTC,TRBJ2-5,NA,TRBV19,TRBD1
CATSGGSSYNEQFF,TGTGCCACCAGCGGCGGGAGCTCCTACAATGAGCAGTTCTTC,TRBJ2-1,NA,TRBV15,TRBD2
CASSYSVLKRETQYF,TGTGCCAGCAGTTACTCCGTGTTGAAGCGAGAGACCCAGTACTTC,TRBJ2-5,NA,TRBV6-5,NA
CASRRTSDNTGELLF,TGCGCCAGCAGGCGGACTAGCGACAACACCGGGGAGCTGCTTTTT,TRBJ2-2,once,TRBV5-1,TRBD2
CASSLSGTPHNEQFF,TGCGCCAGCAGCTTAAGCGGGACCCCCCACAATGAGCAGTTCTTC,TRBJ2-1,NA,TRBV5-1,TRBD2
CASSEDGTSGRADTQYF,TGTGCCAGCAGTGAAGACGGGACTAGCGGGAGGGCAGATACGCAGTATTTT,TRBJ2-3,NA,TRBV6-1,TRBD2
CASSRGSGANVLTF,TGTGCCAGTAGTAGGGGTTCTGGGGCCAACGTCCTGACTTTC,TRBJ2-6,NA,TRBV27,NA
CASSDGGSGTDTQYF,TGTGCCAGCAGTGACGGGGGCTCCGGGACAGATACGCAGTATTTT,TRBJ2-3,NA,TRBV6-4,NA
CASSVVGGGDTEAFF,TGTGCCAGCAGCGTAGTAGGGGGTGGAGACACTGAAGCTTTCTTT,TRBJ1-1,NA,TRBV9,NA
CASSPEGASGQETQYF,TGCGCCAGCAGCCCGGAGGGGGCTAGCGGGCAAGAGACCCAGTACTTC,TRBJ2-5,NA,TRBV4-3,NA
CASSLAGGLAGVYTGELFF,TGCGCCAGCAGCTTGGCCGGGGGACTAGCGGGAGTATACACCGGGGAGCTGTTTTTT,TRBJ2-2,NA,TRBV5-1,TRBD2
CASSLGTGNQETQYF,TGTGCCAGCAGCTTAGGGACAGGGAACCAAGAGACCCAGTACTTC,TRBJ2-5,NA,TRBV7-9,TRBD1
CASGVGDTGELFF,TGTGCCAGCGGGGTAGGGGACACCGGGGAGCTGTTTTTT,TRBJ2-2,NA,TRBV28,NA
CASSLGDRGNTIYF,TGCGCCAGCAGCTTGGGGGACAGGGGAAACACCATATATTTT,TRBJ1-3,NA,TRBV5-1,TRBD1
CSSSPRLSSGDTDTQYF,TGTTCCAGCAGCCCGAGACTGTCTAGCGGAGACACAGATACGCAGTATTTT,TRBJ2-3,NA,TRBV7-9,TRBD2
CAISGGLHYGYTF,TGTGCCATCAGTGGGGGGCTGCACTATGGCTACACCTTC,TRBJ1-2,NA,TRBV10-3,NA
CASSFVGISSYEQYF,TGTGCCAGCAGTTTTGTCGGGATCAGCTCCTACGAGCAGTACTTC,TRBJ2-7,NA,TRBV28,NA
CASRTDRGPDQPQHF,TGTGCCAGCAGGACTGACAGGGGGCCTGATCAGCCCCAGCATTTT,TRBJ1-5,few,TRBV7-9,TRBD1
CASSLSSTSGFNEQFF,TGTGCCAGCAGCTTATCGTCGACTAGCGGTTTCAATGAGCAGTTCTTC,TRBJ2-1,NA,TRBV7-6,TRBD2
CAWSVPQETQYF,TGTGCCTGGAGTGTTCCGCAAGAGACCCAGTACTTC,TRBJ2-5,NA,TRBV30,NA